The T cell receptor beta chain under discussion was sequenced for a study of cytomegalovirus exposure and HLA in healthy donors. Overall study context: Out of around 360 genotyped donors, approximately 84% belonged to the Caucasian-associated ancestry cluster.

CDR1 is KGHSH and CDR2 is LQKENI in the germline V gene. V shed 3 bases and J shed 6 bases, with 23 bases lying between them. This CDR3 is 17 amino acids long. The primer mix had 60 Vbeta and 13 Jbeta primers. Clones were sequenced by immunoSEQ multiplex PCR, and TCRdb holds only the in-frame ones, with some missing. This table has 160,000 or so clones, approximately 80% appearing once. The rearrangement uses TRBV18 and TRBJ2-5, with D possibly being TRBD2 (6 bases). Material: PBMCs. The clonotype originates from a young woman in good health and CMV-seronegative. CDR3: CASSPEGVSGFSQTQYF. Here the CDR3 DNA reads TGTGCCAGCTCACCGGAAGGGGTTAGCGGTTTCAGCCAGACCCAGTACTTC. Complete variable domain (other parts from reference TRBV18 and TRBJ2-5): NAGVMQNPRHLVRRRGQEARLRCSPMKGHSHVYWYRQLPEEGLKFMVYLQKENIIDESGMPKERFSAEFPKEGPSILRIQQVVRGDSAAYFCASSPEGVSGFSQTQYFGPGTRLLVL.